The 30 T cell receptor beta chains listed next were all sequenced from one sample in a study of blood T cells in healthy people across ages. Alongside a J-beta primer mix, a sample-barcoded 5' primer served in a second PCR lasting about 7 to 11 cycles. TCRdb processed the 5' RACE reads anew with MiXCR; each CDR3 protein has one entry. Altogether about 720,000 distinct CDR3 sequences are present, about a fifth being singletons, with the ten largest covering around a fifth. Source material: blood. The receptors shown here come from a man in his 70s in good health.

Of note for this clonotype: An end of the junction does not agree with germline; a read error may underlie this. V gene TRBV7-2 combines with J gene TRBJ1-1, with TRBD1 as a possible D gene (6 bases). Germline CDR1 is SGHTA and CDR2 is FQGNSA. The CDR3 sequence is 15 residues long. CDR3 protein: CASSSQPGVNTEAFF. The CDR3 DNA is TGCGCCAGCAGCTCCCAGCCAGGGGTGAACACTGAAGCTTTCTTT.

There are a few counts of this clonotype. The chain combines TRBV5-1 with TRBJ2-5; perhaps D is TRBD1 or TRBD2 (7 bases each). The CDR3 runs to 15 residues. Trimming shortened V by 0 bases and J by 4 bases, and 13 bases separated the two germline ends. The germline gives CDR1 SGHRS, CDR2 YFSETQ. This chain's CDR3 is CASSLVQGEGETQYF. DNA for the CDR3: TGCGCCAGCAGCTTGGTTCAGGGGGAGGGAGAGACCCAGTACTTC.

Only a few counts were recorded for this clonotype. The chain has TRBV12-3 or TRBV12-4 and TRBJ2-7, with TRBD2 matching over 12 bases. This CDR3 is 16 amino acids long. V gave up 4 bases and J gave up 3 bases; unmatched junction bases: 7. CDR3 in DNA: TGTGCCAGCAGTTCCTCCGGGGGACTAGCGGGCTACGAGCAGTACTTC. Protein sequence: CASSSSGGLAGYEQYF.

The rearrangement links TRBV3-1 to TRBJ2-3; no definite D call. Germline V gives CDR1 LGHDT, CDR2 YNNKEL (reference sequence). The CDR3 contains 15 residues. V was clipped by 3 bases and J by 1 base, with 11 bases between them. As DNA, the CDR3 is TGTGCCAGCAGCCAGAACCTGTTAGGCACAGATACGCAGTATTTT. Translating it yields CASSQNLLGTDTQYF.

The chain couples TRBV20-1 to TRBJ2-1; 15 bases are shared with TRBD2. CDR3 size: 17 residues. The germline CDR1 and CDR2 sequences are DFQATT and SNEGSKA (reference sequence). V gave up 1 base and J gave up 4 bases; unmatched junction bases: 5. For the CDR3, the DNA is TGCAGTGCTAGAGCGCCGGGACTAGCGGGAGGATACAATGAGCAGTTCTTC. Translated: CSARAPGLAGGYNEQFF.

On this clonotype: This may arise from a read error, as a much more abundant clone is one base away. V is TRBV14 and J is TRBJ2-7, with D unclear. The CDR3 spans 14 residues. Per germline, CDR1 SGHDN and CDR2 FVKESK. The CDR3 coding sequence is TGTGCCGGCAGCCCGGCAGATCGCTCCTACGAGCAGTACGTC. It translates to CAGSPADRSYEQYV.

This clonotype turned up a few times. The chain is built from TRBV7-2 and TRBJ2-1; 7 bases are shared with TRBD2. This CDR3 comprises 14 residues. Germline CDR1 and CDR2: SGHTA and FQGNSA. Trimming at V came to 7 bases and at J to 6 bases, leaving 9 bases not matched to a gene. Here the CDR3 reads CASKPSGSFNEQFF. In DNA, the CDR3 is TGTGCCAGCAAACCTAGCGGTTCTTTCAATGAGCAGTTCTTC.

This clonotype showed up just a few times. The CDR3 coding sequence is TGTGCCAGCAGCTTAGGGTCCGGGGGCACTGAAGCTTTCTTT. Its translation: CASSLGSGGTEAFF. V and J are TRBV7-6 and TRBJ1-1; D may be TRBD1 (5 bases). V lost 1 base to trimming and J lost 4 bases, with 10 bases between them. Germline CDR1 reads SGHVS; CDR2 reads FNYEAQ. This CDR3 is built from 14 residues.

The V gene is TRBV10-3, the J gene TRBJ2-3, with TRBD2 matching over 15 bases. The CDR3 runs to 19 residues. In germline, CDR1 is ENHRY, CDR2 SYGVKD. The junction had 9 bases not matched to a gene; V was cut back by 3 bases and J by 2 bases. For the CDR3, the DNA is TGTGCCATCAGTGACCGGACTAGCGGGAGGGCCGCTTACACAGATACGCAGTATTTT. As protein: CAISDRTSGRAAYTDTQYF.

The CDR3 DNA follows: TGTGCCAGCGGGCTGAGCTCCTACGAGCAGTACTTC. Protein: CASGLSSYEQYF. The chain combines TRBV9 with TRBJ2-7; D gene ambiguous. Germline CDR1 SGDLS, CDR2 YYNGEE. V lost 7 bases, J lost 0 bases, and 8 bases lay in between. The CDR3 is 12 amino acids.

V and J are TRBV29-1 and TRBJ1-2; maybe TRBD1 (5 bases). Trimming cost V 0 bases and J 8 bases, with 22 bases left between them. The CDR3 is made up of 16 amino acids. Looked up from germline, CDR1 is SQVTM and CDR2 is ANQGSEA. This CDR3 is CSVEDPVYSGLRGYTF. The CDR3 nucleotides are TGCAGCGTTGAAGATCCCGTCTATTCAGGGCTGAGAGGCTACACCTTC.

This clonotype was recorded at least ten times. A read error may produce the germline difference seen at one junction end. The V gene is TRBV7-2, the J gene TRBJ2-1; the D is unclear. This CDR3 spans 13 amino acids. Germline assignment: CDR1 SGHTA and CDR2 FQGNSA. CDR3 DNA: TGCGCCAGCAGCTTGGACTCCTACAATGAGCAGTTCTTC. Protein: CASSLDSYNEQFF. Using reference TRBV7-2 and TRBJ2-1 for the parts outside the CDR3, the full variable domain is GAGVSQSPSNKVTEKGKDVELRCDPISGHTALYWYRQSLGQGLEFLIYFQGNSAPDKSGLPSDRFSAERTGGSVSTLTIQRTQQEDSAVYLCASSLDSYNEQFFGPGTRLTVL.

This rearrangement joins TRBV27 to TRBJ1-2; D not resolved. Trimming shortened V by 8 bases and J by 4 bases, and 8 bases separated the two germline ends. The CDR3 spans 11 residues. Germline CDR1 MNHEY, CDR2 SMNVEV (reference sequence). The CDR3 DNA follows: TGTGCCAGCGGGGTTGGCTATGGCTACACCTTC. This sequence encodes CASGVGYGYTF.

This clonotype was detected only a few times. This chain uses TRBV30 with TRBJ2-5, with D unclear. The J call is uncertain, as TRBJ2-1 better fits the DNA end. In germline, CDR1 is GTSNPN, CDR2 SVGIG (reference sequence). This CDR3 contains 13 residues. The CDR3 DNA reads TGTGCCTGGTCCCATTGGGCGACCACTGAGCAGTTCTTC. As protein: CAWSHWATTEQFF.

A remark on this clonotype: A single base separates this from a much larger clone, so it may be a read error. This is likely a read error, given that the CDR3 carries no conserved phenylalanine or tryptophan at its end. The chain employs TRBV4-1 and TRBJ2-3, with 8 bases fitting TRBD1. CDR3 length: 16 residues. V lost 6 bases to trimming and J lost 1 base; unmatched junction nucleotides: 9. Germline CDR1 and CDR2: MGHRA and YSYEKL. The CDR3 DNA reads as TGCGCCAGCAGACATGATCCGGGACAGGGCACAGATACGCAGTATCTT. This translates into CASRHDPGQGTDTQYL.

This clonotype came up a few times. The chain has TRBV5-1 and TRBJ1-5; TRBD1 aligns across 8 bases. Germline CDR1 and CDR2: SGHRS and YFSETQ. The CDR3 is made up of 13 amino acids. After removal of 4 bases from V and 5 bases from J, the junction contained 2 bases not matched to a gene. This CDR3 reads CASSEQGDQPQHF. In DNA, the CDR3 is TGCGCCAGCAGCGAACAGGGGGATCAGCCCCAGCATTTT.

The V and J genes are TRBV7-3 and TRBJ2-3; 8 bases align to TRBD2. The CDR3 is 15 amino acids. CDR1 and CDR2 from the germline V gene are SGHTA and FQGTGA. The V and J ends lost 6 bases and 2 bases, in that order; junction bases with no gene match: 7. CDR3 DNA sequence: TGTGCCAGCAGTCCAGTAGCGGGAACCACAGATACGCAGTATTTT. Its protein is CASSPVAGTTDTQYF.

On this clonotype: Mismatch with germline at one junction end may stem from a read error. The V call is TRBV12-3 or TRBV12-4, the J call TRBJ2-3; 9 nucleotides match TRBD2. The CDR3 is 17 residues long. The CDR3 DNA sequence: TGTGCCAGCAGTTTCCCAGGACTAGCGACTAGCACAGATGCGCAGTATTTT. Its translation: CASSFPGLATSTDAQYF.

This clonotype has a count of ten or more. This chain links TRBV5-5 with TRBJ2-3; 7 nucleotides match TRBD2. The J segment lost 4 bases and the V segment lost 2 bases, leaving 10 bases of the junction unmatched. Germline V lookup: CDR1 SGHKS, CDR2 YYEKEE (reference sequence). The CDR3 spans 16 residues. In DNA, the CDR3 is TGTGCCAGCAGCTTCGGGCTAGCGGTATTGGCAGATACGCAGTATTTT. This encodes CASSFGLAVLADTQYF.

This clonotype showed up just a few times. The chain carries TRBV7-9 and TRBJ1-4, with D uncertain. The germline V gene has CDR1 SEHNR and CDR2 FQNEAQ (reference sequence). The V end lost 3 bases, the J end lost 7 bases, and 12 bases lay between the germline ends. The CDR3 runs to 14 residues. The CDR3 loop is CASSLDLAGEKLFF. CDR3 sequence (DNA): TGTGCCAGCAGCTTGGATTTAGCTGGTGAAAAACTGTTTTTT.

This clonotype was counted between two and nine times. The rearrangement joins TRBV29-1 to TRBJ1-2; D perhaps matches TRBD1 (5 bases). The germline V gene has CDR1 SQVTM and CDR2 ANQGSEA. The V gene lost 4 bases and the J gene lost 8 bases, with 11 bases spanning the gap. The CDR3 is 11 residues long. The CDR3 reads CSVGGPGGYTF. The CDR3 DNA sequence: TGCAGCGTTGGGGGACCGGGGGGCTACACCTTC. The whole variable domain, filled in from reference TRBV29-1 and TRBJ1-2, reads SAVISQKPSRDICQRGTSLTIQCQVDSQVTMMFWYRQQPGQSLTLIATANQGSEATYESGFVIDKFPISRPNLTFSTLTVSNMSPEDSSIYLCSVGGPGGYTFGSGTRLTVV.

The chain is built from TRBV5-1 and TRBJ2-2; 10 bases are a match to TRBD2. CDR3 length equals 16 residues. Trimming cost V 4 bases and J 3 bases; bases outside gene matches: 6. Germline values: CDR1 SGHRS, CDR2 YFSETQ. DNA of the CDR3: TGCGCCAGCAGCACAGGACTAGCGGATCACACCGGGGAGCTGTTTTTT. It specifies CASSTGLADHTGELFF.

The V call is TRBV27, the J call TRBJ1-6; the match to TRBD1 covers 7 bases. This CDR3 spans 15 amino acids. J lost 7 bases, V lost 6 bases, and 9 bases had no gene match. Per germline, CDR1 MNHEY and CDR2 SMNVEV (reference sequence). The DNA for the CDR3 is TGTGCCAGCAGGCGGACAGGCCACAACAATTCACCCCTCCACTTT. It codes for CASRRTGHNNSPLHF.

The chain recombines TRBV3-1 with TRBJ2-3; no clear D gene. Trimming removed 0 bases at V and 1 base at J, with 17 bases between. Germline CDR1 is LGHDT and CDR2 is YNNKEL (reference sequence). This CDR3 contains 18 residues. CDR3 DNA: TGTGCCAGCAGCCAAGATAGGCGGCGCCCCGACGGCACAGATACGCAGTATTTT. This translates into CASSQDRRRPDGTDTQYF.

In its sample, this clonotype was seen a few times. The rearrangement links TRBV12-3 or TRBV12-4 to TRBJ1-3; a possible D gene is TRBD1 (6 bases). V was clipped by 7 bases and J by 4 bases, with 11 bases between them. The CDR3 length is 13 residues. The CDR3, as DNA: TGTGCCAGCAAGCAGGGGTTGGGAAACACCATATATTTT. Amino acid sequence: CASKQGLGNTIYF.

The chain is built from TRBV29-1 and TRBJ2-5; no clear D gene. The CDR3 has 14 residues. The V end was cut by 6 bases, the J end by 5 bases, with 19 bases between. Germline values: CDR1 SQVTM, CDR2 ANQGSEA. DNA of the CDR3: TGCAGCGTCACAGTACTAATCATGGGGGAGACCCAGTACTTC. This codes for CSVTVLIMGETQYF.

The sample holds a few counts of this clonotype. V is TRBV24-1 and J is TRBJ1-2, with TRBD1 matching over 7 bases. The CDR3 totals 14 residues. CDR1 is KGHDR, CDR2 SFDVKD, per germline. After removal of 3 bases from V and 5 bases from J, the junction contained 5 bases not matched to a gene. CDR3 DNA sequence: TGTGCCACCAGTGATAGGGACAGAGAATATGGCTACACCTTC. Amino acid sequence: CATSDRDREYGYTF.

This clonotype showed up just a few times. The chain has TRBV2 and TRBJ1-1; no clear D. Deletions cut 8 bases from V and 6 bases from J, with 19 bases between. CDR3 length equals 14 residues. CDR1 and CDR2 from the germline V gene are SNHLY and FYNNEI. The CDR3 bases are TGTGCCAGCCGCGGGTGGGCTGGTCGGGCTGAAGCTTTCTTT. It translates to CASRGWAGRAEAFF. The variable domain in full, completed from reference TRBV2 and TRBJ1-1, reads EPEVTQTPSHQVTQMGQEVILRCVPISNHLYFYWYRQILGQKVEFLVSFYNNEISEKSEIFDDQFSVERPDGSNFTLKIRSTKLEDSAMYFCASRGWAGRAEAFFGQGTRLTVV.

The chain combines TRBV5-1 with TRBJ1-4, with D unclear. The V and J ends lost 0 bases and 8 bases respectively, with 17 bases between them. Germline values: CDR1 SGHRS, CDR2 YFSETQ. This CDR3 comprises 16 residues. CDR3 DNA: TGCGCCAGCAGCTTGGGGGTTCTCGACTTAGGGGAAAAACTGTTTTTT. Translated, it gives CASSLGVLDLGEKLFF.

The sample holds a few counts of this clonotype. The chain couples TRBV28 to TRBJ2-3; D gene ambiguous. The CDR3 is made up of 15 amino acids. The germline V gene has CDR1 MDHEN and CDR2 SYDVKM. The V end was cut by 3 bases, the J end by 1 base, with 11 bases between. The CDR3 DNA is TGTGCCAGCAGTTTTTTATCGGAGCGCACAGATACGCAGTATTTT. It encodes CASSFLSERTDTQYF.